This T cell receptor (beta chain) was found in a study of blood T cells in healthy people across ages. Overall study results and limits: The study could not conclusively compare naive and antigen-experienced cells, given its unsorted PBMCs. Estimated diversity, derived from one million T cells, was regarded as an underestimate.

Ranging in age from about 6 to 95, the donors were healthy Caucasian individuals from Russia. Combining a sample-barcoded 5' primer with a J-beta primer mix, a second PCR ran for about 7 to 12 cycles. TCRdb recomputed calls from the 5' RACE reads with MiXCR, one row per CDR3 protein. The repertoire holds about 1.8 million distinct CDR3 sequences, with roughly 50% as singletons. Notes on this clonotype: Its specificity is unknown.

The sample taken for sequencing was blood. The receptor comes from a woman between 40 and 55 years old in good health.

This CDR3 is CSVENRVDEQFF. The CDR3 nucleotides are TGCAGCGTTGAGAACAGGGTGGATGAGCAGTTCTTC. The V gene is TRBV29-1, the J gene TRBJ2-1; possible D gene TRBD1, 6 bases. V shed 3 bases and J shed 8 bases, with 11 bases lying between them. CDR3 length: 12 amino acids. Per germline, CDR1 SQVTM and CDR2 ANQGSEA.